The 27 T cell receptor beta chains below come from one sample, sequenced in a study of blood T cell repertoires in COVID-19. Produced via immunoSEQ multiplex PCR; TCRdb's table is partial and in-frame only. Among 400,000 or so clones listed, 85% to 90% were seen once. Sample: PBMCs or T cells enriched from blood (not recorded which). Receptors were obtained from a man under 40 who had recovered from COVID-19.

The gene calls are TRBV19 and TRBJ1-1; D is ambiguous. In germline, CDR1 is LNHDA, CDR2 SQIVND (reference sequence). The V and J ends lost 5 bases and 3 bases respectively, with 13 bases between them. This CDR3 spans 14 amino acids. CDR3 sequence (DNA): TGTGCCAGTAGTTCTCAACCGGGGTACACTGAAGCTTTCTTT. It codes for CASSSQPGYTEAFF.

The chain combines TRBV4-2 with TRBJ2-1; TRBD2 might be the D (6 bases). Trimming pared 0 bases from V and 3 bases from J, leaving 12 bases between. This CDR3 has 16 amino acids. Germline V gives CDR1 LGHNA, CDR2 YNFKEQ. CDR3 nucleotide sequence: TGTGCCAGCAGCCAAGAGCGTCGACTAGACTACAATGAGCAGTTCTTC. Amino acid sequence: CASSQERRLDYNEQFF.

V is TRBV10-2 and J is TRBJ1-1; D call uncertain. This CDR3 comprises 13 residues. The V and J ends lost 6 bases and 1 base respectively, with 9 bases between them. CDR1 is WSHSY and CDR2 is SAAADI in the germline V gene. The CDR3 region is CASSGAENTEAFF. In DNA, the CDR3 is TGCGCCAGCAGCGGAGCAGAGAACACTGAAGCTTTCTTT.

V usage is TRBV9 and J usage is TRBJ1-1; D unclear. This CDR3 region has 14 residues. V lost 0 bases and J 3 bases, leaving 9 bases between the germline ends. The V gene's germline CDR1 is SGDLS and CDR2 YYNGEE. The CDR3 protein is CASSVVPGYTEAFF. CDR3 nucleotide sequence: TGTGCCAGCAGCGTAGTCCCGGGGTACACTGAAGCTTTCTTT.

The J gene is TRBJ2-5, the V gene TRBV5-4; TRBD1 is a possible D gene (7 bases). V dropped 3 bases and J dropped 1 base, with 13 bases sitting between them. Germline-derived CDR1 and CDR2 are SGHNT and YYREEE (reference sequence). The CDR3 has 15 amino acids. The CDR3 is CASSSAGQSQETQYF. The CDR3 DNA reads as TGTGCCAGCAGCTCTGCGGGACAGAGCCAAGAGACCCAGTACTTC.

V is TRBV18 and J is TRBJ2-4; 8 nucleotides agree with TRBD2. The germline V gene has CDR1 KGHSH and CDR2 LQKENI. With 4 bases clipped from V and 4 bases from J, the junction kept 12 bases outside the gene matches. CDR3 length equals 17 residues. CDR3 nucleotides: TGTGCCAGCTCACTGCTTACACTAGCGGAGAAGAAAAACATTCAGTACTTC. This sequence encodes CASSLLTLAEKKNIQYF.

The CDR3 sequence: CASSVAPSGLANEQFF. The CDR3 nucleotides read TGTGCCAGCAGCGTAGCTCCTAGCGGCTTGGCCAATGAGCAGTTCTTC. The chain couples TRBV9 to TRBJ2-1; 7 bases are shared with TRBD2. Looked up from germline, CDR1 is SGDLS and CDR2 is YYNGEE. The CDR3 is 16 residues long. Trimming removed 0 bases from V and 6 bases from J; junction bases left unmatched: 9. Complete variable domain (other parts from reference TRBV9 and TRBJ2-1): DSGVTQTPKHLITATGQRVTLRCSPRSGDLSVYWYQQSLDQGLQFLIQYYNGEERAKGNILERFSAQQFPDLHSELNLSSLELGDSALYFCASSVAPSGLANEQFFGPGTRLTVL.

The chain carries TRBV12-1 and TRBJ2-7; the DNA was not used to check the table's D call, TRBD1. TRBV12-1 is termed a pseudogene. The CDR3 length is 15 residues. CDR3 protein: CASSFPLKGSYEQYF. The CDR3 bases are TGTGCCAGCAGCTTTCCCCTGAAGGGGTCCTACGAGCAGTACTTC.

This chain uses TRBV27 with TRBJ2-2, with 8 bases matching TRBD2. The CDR3 length is 16 residues. J gave up 6 bases and V 2 bases, and 8 bases lay outside the gene matches. The germline gives CDR1 MNHEY, CDR2 SMNVEV (reference sequence). CDR3 sequence (DNA): TGTGCCAGCAGTTTAAACGGCGGGGGGCGCGCCGGGGAGCTGTTTTTT. Translating gives CASSLNGGGRAGELFF.

The chain combines TRBV7-9 with TRBJ1-2; 10 bases fit TRBD1. The CDR3 is made up of 17 amino acids. V lost 4 bases, J lost 0 bases, and 8 bases stayed unmatched. Germline assignment: CDR1 SEHNR and CDR2 FQNEAQ (reference sequence). CDR3 region: CASSSGTGAPANYGYTF. The CDR3 region has the DNA TGTGCCAGCAGCTCCGGGACAGGGGCCCCAGCTAACTATGGCTACACCTTC.

This sequence joins TRBV4-2 and TRBJ2-1; the match to TRBD1 covers 8 bases. CDR3 length equals 14 residues. CDR1 is LGHNA and CDR2 is YNFKEQ in the germline V gene. Losses at the gene ends were 1 base for V and 6 bases for J; bases not matched to a gene: 2. CDR3 region: CASSQGTGGNEQFF. CDR3 bases: TGTGCCAGCAGCCAAGGCACAGGGGGCAATGAGCAGTTCTTC.

The genes are TRBV5-1 and TRBJ2-7; 13 positions match TRBD2. Germline assignment: CDR1 SGHRS and CDR2 YFSETQ. The CDR3 extends over 17 amino acids. The junction had 7 bases not matched to a gene; V was cut back by 2 bases and J by 2 bases. The CDR3 DNA is TGCGCCAGCAGCTTCCAAGGACTAGCGGGAGCGACCTACGAGCAGTACTTC. Amino acids: CASSFQGLAGATYEQYF.

This clone was seen a handful of times. The chain recombines TRBV29-1 with TRBJ1-2; D perhaps matches TRBD1 (5 bases). The CDR3 covers 12 residues. Germline V gives CDR1 SQVTM, CDR2 ANQGSEA. Trimming took off 4 bases at V and 4 bases at J, with 10 bases between the two ends. The CDR3 coding sequence is TGCAGCGTTGGGACATTTGGCTATGGCTACACCTTC. Amino acids: CSVGTFGYGYTF.

In its sample, this clone was seen many times. This chain links TRBV28 with TRBJ2-7; TRBD2 might be the D (5 bases). The V end was cut by 4 bases, the J end by 5 bases, with 21 bases between. The CDR3 covers 16 residues. Looked up from germline, CDR1 is MDHEN and CDR2 is SYDVKM. In DNA, the CDR3 is TGTGCCAGCAGTTCATGGACGGCTCCCCCGGGGAACGAGCAGTACTTC. Residues: CASSSWTAPPGNEQYF. Complete variable domain (other parts from reference TRBV28 and TRBJ2-7): DVKVTQSSRYLVKRTGEKVFLECVQDMDHENMFWYRQDPGLGLRLIYFSYDVKMKEKGDIPEGYSVSREKKERFSLILESASTNQTSMYLCASSSWTAPPGNEQYFGPGTRLTVT.

The chain links TRBV4-2 to TRBJ2-7, with TRBD2 identical over 8 bases. Looked up from germline, CDR1 is LGHNA and CDR2 is YNFKEQ. The CDR3 is made up of 15 amino acids. V lost 3 bases to trimming and J lost 0 bases; unmatched junction nucleotides: 4. CDR3 DNA sequence: TGTGCCAGCAGCCAGACCGGGACTAGCTCCTACGAGCAGTACTTC. Translated: CASSQTGTSSYEQYF.

The genes are TRBV7-9 and TRBJ1-4; D is possibly TRBD1 (6 bases). With 4 bases removed from V and 8 bases from J, the gap between germline ends came to 14 bases. The CDR3 is 14 residues long. Germline V gene sequence: CDR1 SEHNR, CDR2 FQNEAQ (reference sequence). CDR3 bases: TGTGCCAGCAGCTCGGCGGGGGGCGTGGAAAAACTGTTTTTT. Its protein is CASSSAGGVEKLFF.

This clone was seen just once. The chain joins TRBV23-1 to TRBJ2-7, with D unclear. Being an ORF, TRBV23-1 has a function that is uncertain. The V end lost 10 bases, the J end lost 8 bases, and 9 bases lay between the germline ends. CDR3 length equals 9 residues. CDR3 DNA sequence: TGCGCCAACCCCCTAAAGCAGTACTTC. It yields the protein CANPLKQYF.

The rearrangement joins TRBV3-1 (or the pseudogene TRBV3-2) to TRBJ1-6; D is ambiguous. Trimming removed 4 bases at V and 8 bases at J, with 12 bases between. CDR3 length: 14 residues. Looked up from germline, CDR1 is LGHDT and CDR2 is YNNKEL (reference sequence). The CDR3 coding sequence is TGTGCCAGCAGCCCCGGTCGGGATGATTCACCCCTCCACTTT. Residues: CASSPGRDDSPLHF.

J is TRBJ2-1 and V is TRBV19, with D maybe TRBD1 (6 bases). The germline V gene has CDR1 LNHDA and CDR2 SQIVND (reference sequence). Between the trimmed V and J ends, which lost 4 bases and 7 bases, there was a span of 17 bases. This CDR3 comprises 15 residues. CDR3 protein: CASSTPRTAGNEQFF. The CDR3 DNA sequence: TGTGCCAGTAGTACACCCCGGACAGCTGGTAATGAGCAGTTCTTC.

This clone was counted a single time. The CDR3 is CASSPVNRGHWETQYF. CDR3 nucleotides: TGCGCCAGCAGCCCGGTAAACAGGGGGCATTGGGAGACCCAGTACTTC. The rearrangement uses TRBV4-1 and TRBJ2-5; 9 bases agree with TRBD1. The CDR3 has 16 amino acids. Germline trimming cut 4 bases from V and 5 bases from J; bases unmatched to any gene: 11. Germline CDR1 is MGHRA and CDR2 is YSYEKL.

This sequence joins TRBV5-1 and TRBJ2-3, with 12 bases identical to TRBD2. The CDR3 extends over 16 amino acids. V shed 3 bases, J shed 3 bases, and the junction held 5 bases outside the gene matches. Germline CDR1 is SGHRS and CDR2 is YFSETQ. CDR3 sequence: CASSWSTSGSTDTQYF. The CDR3 nucleotides are TGCGCCAGCAGCTGGTCGACTAGCGGGAGTACAGATACGCAGTATTTT.

The count of this clone is one. The V call is TRBV2, the J call TRBJ2-6; 7 nucleotides agree with TRBD1. V shed 7 bases, J shed 0 bases, and the junction held 3 bases outside the gene matches. The germline V gene has CDR1 SNHLY and CDR2 FYNNEI. CDR3 size: 15 residues. The CDR3 sequence is CASTGQNSGANVLTF. CDR3 nucleotide sequence: TGTGCCAGCACGGGACAGAACTCTGGGGCCAACGTCCTGACTTTC.

The chain links TRBV7-9 to TRBJ2-6; TRBD1 matches 7 bases. Germline lookup yields CDR1 SEHNR and CDR2 FQNEAQ (reference sequence). V shed 4 bases and J 0 bases; nucleotides not matched to a gene: 6. The CDR3 extends over 17 amino acids. In DNA form, the CDR3 reads TGTGCCAGCAGCTCGAGGGACAGCGGCTCTGGGGCCAACGTCCTGACTTTC. Translation gives CASSSRDSGSGANVLTF.

Concerning this clone itself: This sample also contains other DNA sequences that code for the same CDR3. This chain links TRBV6-5 with TRBJ2-1; 11 bases are shared with TRBD2. Germline V CDR1 and CDR2: MNHEY, SVGAGI. CDR3 length: 14 residues. Losses at the gene ends were 5 bases for V and 7 bases for J; bases not matched to a gene: 4. CDR3 region: CASSRGLAENEQFF. CDR3 nucleotides: TGTGCCAGCAGTCGGGGACTAGCGGAAAATGAGCAGTTCTTC.

The chain employs TRBV28 and TRBJ1-5; no clear D. The V gene lost 5 bases and the J gene lost 7 bases, with 12 bases spanning the gap. The CDR3 sequence is 13 residues long. In germline, CDR1 is MDHEN, CDR2 SYDVKM. DNA of the CDR3: TGTGCCAGCAGTCTCCATCGTGGCCAGCCCCAGCATTTT. It translates to CASSLHRGQPQHF.

The chain couples TRBV2 to TRBJ1-4; no reliable D call. Germline CDR1 SNHLY, CDR2 FYNNEI. The CDR3 is 16 amino acids. V lost 11 bases and J 7 bases, leaving 26 bases between the germline ends. CDR3 nucleotide sequence: TGTGCCTGGCCGGCTCGACTCGGCTCACGGGGTGAAAAACTGTTTTTT. Its protein product is CAWPARLGSRGEKLFF.

For this clone: Other DNA variants within this sample encode the same CDR3. The chain is built from TRBV5-1 and TRBJ2-7, with TRBD2 matching 7 bases. CDR1 is SGHRS, CDR2 YFSETQ, per germline. The CDR3 totals 15 residues. Trimming removed 0 bases from V and 3 bases from J; junction bases left unmatched: 6. The CDR3 reads CASSLGGGRSYEQYF. As DNA, the CDR3 is TGCGCCAGCAGCTTGGGAGGCGGGAGAAGCTACGAGCAGTACTTC. Full variable domain (outside the CDR3, taken from reference TRBV5-1 and TRBJ2-7): KAGVTQTPRYLIKTRGQQVTLSCSPISGHRSVSWYQQTPGQGLQFLFEYFSETQRNKGNFPGRFSGRQFSNSRSEMNVSTLELGDSALYLCASSLGGGRSYEQYFGPGTRLTVT.